This entry features one T cell receptor (beta chain) sequence. Its antigen is not identified. Per the germline V gene, CDR1 is KGHSH and CDR2 is LQKENI. V lost 5 bases, J lost 7 bases, and 11 bases stayed unmatched. The CDR3 runs to 15 residues. This entry is derived from a study of cytomegalovirus exposure and HLA in healthy donors. Study-wide results and limits: It was reported in a later analysis that an Asian-associated ancestry cluster showed fewer N-insertions than the approximately 700-donor mean. Cytomegalovirus-associated TCR beta chains were listed, numbering over 150.

With 60 Vbeta and 13 Jbeta primers, the PCR was carried out. Produced via immunoSEQ multiplex PCR; TCRdb's table is partial and in-frame only. The repertoire holds just over 150,000 clones, with around 76% as singletons. The sequence derives from a female donor in good health and CMV-seronegative. The sequenced sample was PBMCs. The chain uses TRBV18 and TRBJ2-1, with TRBD1 matching 7 bases. CDR3 in amino acids: CASSATGDSVNEQFF. DNA for the CDR3: TGTGCCAGCTCAGCCACAGGGGACAGTGTTAATGAGCAGTTCTTC.